This T cell receptor (beta chain) was found in a study of technical replicates of blood from a few donors. This CDR3 has 14 residues. V was clipped by 2 bases and J by 5 bases; unmatched bases: 6. Sequenced by immunoSEQ multiplex PCR; TCRdb stores in-frame clones only, minus some. The sample consists of 65,000 to 85,000 clones, 95% to 98% of them appearing once. This sequence originates from a human donor in good health. Sample: T cells isolated from PBMCs. This sequence joins TRBV23-1 and TRBJ2-7; 7 bases align to TRBD1. TRBV23-1 carries the ORF label, with uncertain function. CDR3 sequence reads: CASSQQDRVDEQYF. The DNA for the CDR3 is TGCGCCAGCAGTCAACAAGACAGGGTTGACGAGCAGTACTTC.